The next 29 T cell receptor beta chains were all read from a single sample in a study of Ad26.COV2.S vaccination and SARS-CoV-2 variants. Sequencing was performed with immunoSEQ multiplex PCR; in TCRdb, only in-frame clones are kept and a portion is missing. The sample consists of about 180,000 clones, around 88% of them appearing once. The source was peripheral blood, collected after recovery from COVID-19. Source of these receptors: a human donor who had recovered from COVID-19.

This clone came up once. V gene TRBV29-1 combines with J gene TRBJ2-3; D unresolved. The V end was cut by 4 bases, the J end by 0 bases, with 8 bases between. The germline V gene encodes CDR1 SQVTM and CDR2 ANQGSEA. This CDR3 spans 13 amino acids. CDR3 coding DNA: TGCAGCGTTGCCAGGAGAAGCACAGATACGCAGTATTTT. The encoded protein is CSVARRSTDTQYF.

This clone was seen just once. This chain joins TRBV7-2 and TRBJ2-5, with unresolved D. CDR3 size: 11 residues. The V and J ends lost 4 bases and 7 bases respectively, with 7 bases between them. Germline V gene lookup returns CDR1 SGHTA and CDR2 FQGNSA. The CDR3 loop is CASSSLRTQYF. The CDR3 DNA follows: TGTGCCAGCAGCTCCCTCAGGACCCAGTACTTC.

The chain combines TRBV13 with TRBJ2-7; maybe TRBD2 (6 bases). Germline V gives CDR1 PRHDT, CDR2 FYEKMQ (reference sequence). With 3 bases removed from V and 5 bases from J, the gap between germline ends came to 11 bases. The CDR3 loop spans 13 amino acids. The CDR3 DNA follows: TGTGCCAGCAGCTTGTGGGAGGCAGACGAGCAGTACTTC. Translating gives CASSLWEADEQYF.

The chain has TRBV5-1 and TRBJ2-1; the match to TRBD1 covers 7 bases. Unmatched junction bases numbered 10, after V lost 1 base and J lost 9 bases. The CDR3 has 15 residues. CDR1 and CDR2 (germline): SGHRS, YFSETQ. The CDR3 bases are TGCGCCAGCAGCTTGAAGACAGGGCGGTCAACTGAGCAGTTCTTC. Amino acids: CASSLKTGRSTEQFF.

The chain couples TRBV29-1 to TRBJ1-6, with D possibly TRBD1 on 6 matching bases. Germline assignment: CDR1 SQVTM and CDR2 ANQGSEA. This CDR3 is 13 amino acids long. Trimming removed 0 bases at V and 10 bases at J, with 10 bases between. This chain's CDR3 is CSVEETGGSPLHF. CDR3 in DNA: TGCAGCGTTGAAGAAACCGGGGGCTCACCCCTCCACTTT.

This clone has only one observation. The J gene is TRBJ1-1, the V gene TRBV4-1; no definite D call. The CDR3 covers 12 residues. The V end was cut by 5 bases, the J end by 1 base, with 5 bases between. The germline V gene has CDR1 MGHRA and CDR2 YSYEKL. The DNA of the CDR3 is TGCGCCAGCAGCAACGGGAACACTGAAGCTTTCTTT. Translated, it gives CASSNGNTEAFF.

Notes on this clone: The sample has other DNA sequences that encode this CDR3 too. The chain couples TRBV5-1 to TRBJ1-1; the D is unclear. This CDR3 has 13 residues. CDR1 and CDR2 from the germline V gene are SGHRS and YFSETQ. Trimming cost V 0 bases and J 0 bases, with 3 bases left between them. The CDR3 DNA reads TGCGCCAGCAGCTTGGGGATGAACACTGAAGCTTTCTTT. It codes for CASSLGMNTEAFF.

The rearrangement links TRBV7-8 to TRBJ1-1, with 8 bases lining up with TRBD1. J was trimmed by 3 bases and V by 5 bases; bases with no gene match: 11. CDR1 SGHVS and CDR2 FQNEAQ come from the germline V gene. The CDR3 sequence is 16 residues long. In DNA form, the CDR3 reads TGTGCCAGCAGCCACGATCGACAGGGGTGGCACACTGAAGCTTTCTTT. Translating gives CASSHDRQGWHTEAFF.

The sample holds one count of this clone. CDR3 DNA: TGTGCCAGCAGCCCCACCTCGGGGGATACGCAGTATTTT. Protein: CASSPTSGDTQYF. The rearrangement uses TRBV7-3 and TRBJ2-3; TRBD2 might be the D (5 bases). Germline loops: CDR1 SGHTA, CDR2 FQGTGA. The CDR3 totals 13 residues. The germline V and J ends were trimmed by 5 bases and 6 bases, with 12 bases remaining between them.

CDR3 sequence reads: CASSSSPNEKLFF. CDR3 coding DNA: TGTGCCAGCAGCTCGAGTCCAAATGAAAAACTGTTTTTT. J is TRBJ1-4 and V is TRBV5-6; D gene ambiguous. Germline values: CDR1 SGHDT, CDR2 YYEEEE. The V end lost 3 bases, the J end lost 5 bases, and 8 bases lay between the germline ends. CDR3 size: 13 residues.

The gene calls are TRBV19 and TRBJ2-7, with 9 nucleotides matching TRBD2. Germline-derived CDR1 and CDR2 are LNHDA and SQIVND (reference sequence). The junction had 11 bases not matched to a gene; V was cut back by 2 bases and J by 3 bases. The CDR3 covers 17 residues. CDR3 amino acids: CASSISRKGGRDYEQYF. Written as DNA, the CDR3 is TGTGCCAGTAGTATAAGCCGCAAGGGCGGGAGGGACTACGAGCAGTACTTC. The entire variable domain, with the rest obtained from reference TRBV19 and TRBJ2-7, is as follows: DGGITQSPKYLFRKEGQNVTLSCEQNLNHDAMYWYRQDPGQGLRLIYYSQIVNDFQKGDIAEGYSVSREKKESFPLTVTSAQKNPTAFYLCASSISRKGGRDYEQYFGPGTRLTVT.

The chain links TRBV12-5 to TRBJ1-5, with D possibly being TRBD1 (5 bases). CDR1 is LGHNT and CDR2 is FRNRAP in the germline V gene. Trimming stripped 6 bases from V and 1 base from J, with 16 bases between. This CDR3 has 16 amino acids. The CDR3 DNA sequence: TGTGCTAGTGGACTTAACTTCCGGGACAGCAATCAGCCCCAGCATTTT. It encodes CASGLNFRDSNQPQHF.

V and J are TRBV19 and TRBJ2-7, with 8 bases identical to TRBD1. The germline gives CDR1 LNHDA, CDR2 SQIVND (reference sequence). Trimming removed 5 bases from V and 0 bases from J; junction bases left unmatched: 6. The CDR3 contains 15 residues. The CDR3 DNA reads as TGTGCCAGTAGTTTAGCAGGACAGGGCTCCTACGAGCAGTACTTC. It encodes CASSLAGQGSYEQYF. Variable domain in full (rest from reference TRBV19 and TRBJ2-7): DGGITQSPKYLFRKEGQNVTLSCEQNLNHDAMYWYRQDPGQGLRLIYYSQIVNDFQKGDIAEGYSVSREKKESFPLTVTSAQKNPTAFYLCASSLAGQGSYEQYFGPGTRLTVT.

The chain recombines TRBV28 with TRBJ1-1; 11 bases are a match to TRBD1. The CDR3 consists of 14 residues. The V gene's germline CDR1 is MDHEN and CDR2 SYDVKM. V dropped 5 bases and J dropped 10; count of bases not matched to a gene: 9. The CDR3 region has the DNA TGTGCCAGCAGTCTAATAGGACAGGGGGCAGGAGCTTTCTTT. Amino acid sequence: CASSLIGQGAGAFF.

The gene calls are TRBV19 and TRBJ2-7; 10 bases are shared with TRBD2. In germline, CDR1 is LNHDA, CDR2 SQIVND (reference sequence). The CDR3 contains 15 residues. V dropped 6 bases and J dropped 2; count of bases not matched to a gene: 7. CDR3 DNA: TGTGCCAGTAGCCCTTCACTAGCGGGAACCTACGAGCAGTACTTC. It is translated as CASSPSLAGTYEQYF.

The rearrangement links TRBV6-5 to TRBJ2-1; no reliable D call. In germline, CDR1 is MNHEY, CDR2 SVGAGI. The V end lost 2 bases, the J end lost 10 bases, and 12 bases lay between the germline ends. The CDR3 contains 13 residues. The CDR3 DNA sequence: TGTGCCAGCAGTTACAAAGGGCCTCGGGAGCAGTTCTTC. Translation gives CASSYKGPREQFF.

This clone was observed once. The J gene is TRBJ1-4, the V gene TRBV6-5; D not resolved. Trimming removed 5 bases at V and 2 bases at J, with 12 bases between. Germline V CDR1 and CDR2: MNHEY, SVGAGI. This CDR3 region has 15 residues. CDR3 residues: CASSPNIATNEKLFF. As DNA, the CDR3 is TGTGCCAGCAGTCCCAATATTGCGACTAATGAAAAACTGTTTTTT.

V gene TRBV4-1 combines with J gene TRBJ1-5, with a tentative D call TRBD1 (6 bases). CDR3 length: 17 residues. CDR1 is MGHRA, CDR2 YSYEKL, per germline. Deletions cut 4 bases from V and 3 bases from J, with 19 bases between. The CDR3 DNA sequence: TGCGCCAGCAGCCTCCTCCCCCCGGACAGCCACAATCAGCCCCAGCATTTT. Its protein product is CASSLLPPDSHNQPQHF.

The gene calls are TRBV4-2 and TRBJ2-3; D unclear. Germline loops: CDR1 LGHNA, CDR2 YNFKEQ. V was shortened by 4 bases and J by 0 bases, with 14 bases between the two germline ends. The CDR3 extends over 16 amino acids. The CDR3 region has the DNA TGTGCCAGCAGCCCGTGGACCGGCCCCAGCACAGATACGCAGTATTTT. The encoded protein is CASSPWTGPSTDTQYF.

The chain joins TRBV5-1 to TRBJ2-7, with a possible D match to TRBD2 (5 bases). This CDR3 has 16 residues. The germline V and J ends were trimmed by 0 bases and 3 bases, with 16 bases remaining between them. Germline V CDR1 and CDR2: SGHRS, YFSETQ. The DNA for the CDR3 is TGCGCCAGCAGCTTGGAGTCTTCTAGCCGGGGCTACGAGCAGTACTTC. Residues: CASSLESSSRGYEQYF.

This chain joins TRBV4-1 and TRBJ2-7; TRBD1 matches 7 bases. This CDR3 contains 16 residues. Germline CDR1 and CDR2: MGHRA and YSYEKL. The ends lost 1 base at V and 5 bases at J; junction bases unmatched: 11. CDR3 nucleotide sequence: TGCGCCAGCAGCCAAGCGCTTGCCGGGACAGAAGACGAGCAGTACTTC. Translating it yields CASSQALAGTEDEQYF.

This chain connects TRBV11-2 to TRBJ2-7, with a possible D match to TRBD2 (5 bases). Trimming cost V 5 bases and J 2 bases, with 10 bases left between them. Germline CDR1 reads SGHAT; CDR2 reads FQNNGV. The length of the CDR3 is 13 residues. The CDR3 protein is CASSPDFAYEQYF. The CDR3 nucleotides are TGTGCCAGCAGCCCGGACTTCGCCTACGAGCAGTACTTC.

Only one count was recorded for this clone. The CDR3 sequence is CATSRDRGGKLFF. The CDR3 bases are TGTGCCACCAGCAGAGACAGGGGCGGAAAACTGTTTTTT. The chain recombines TRBV15 with TRBJ1-4; D is possibly TRBD1 (6 bases). The CDR3 extends over 13 amino acids. The V gene's germline CDR1 is LNHNV and CDR2 YYDKDF (reference sequence). V lost 0 bases and J lost 10, with 9 bases in between.

J is TRBJ2-5 and V is TRBV7-6; 15 bases map to TRBD2. The V gene's germline CDR1 is SGHVS and CDR2 FNYEAQ. Trimming took 6 bases from V and 5 from J; bases not matched to a gene: 4. This CDR3 has 15 amino acids. This CDR3 reads CASRGTSGGWETQYF. As DNA, the CDR3 is TGTGCCAGCAGAGGGACTAGCGGGGGGTGGGAGACCCAGTACTTC.

The chain employs TRBV28 and TRBJ1-5; D remains unclear. This CDR3 has 15 amino acids. CDR1 and CDR2 (germline): MDHEN, SYDVKM. V dropped 3 bases and J dropped 3 bases, with 12 bases sitting between them. The CDR3 bases are TGTGCCAGCAGTTTGGGAGGGCCGGACAATCAGCCCCAGCATTTT. This translates into CASSLGGPDNQPQHF. The full variable domain, its missing parts supplied by reference TRBV28 and TRBJ1-5, is DVKVTQSSRYLVKRTGEKVFLECVQDMDHENMFWYRQDPGLGLRLIYFSYDVKMKEKGDIPEGYSVSREKKERFSLILESASTNQTSMYLCASSLGGPDNQPQHFGDGTRLSIL.

V and J are TRBV9 and TRBJ1-6; D remains unclear. CDR3 length equals 14 residues. Trimming left V 0 bases short and J 6 bases short, with 7 bases between. CDR1 and CDR2 from the germline V gene are SGDLS and YYNGEE. The chain's CDR3 is CASSVARFNSPLHF. In nucleotides, the CDR3 is TGTGCCAGCAGCGTAGCTAGGTTTAATTCACCCCTCCACTTT.

The gene calls are TRBV18 and TRBJ1-2; TRBD1 agrees at 9 bases. This CDR3 region has 14 residues. Germline lookup yields CDR1 KGHSH and CDR2 LQKENI. V gave up 2 bases and J gave up 6 bases; unmatched junction bases: 4. For the CDR3, the DNA is TGTGCCAGCTCACCAACAGGGGGCGCGAATGGCTACACCTTC. This sequence encodes CASSPTGGANGYTF. The entire variable domain, with the rest obtained from reference TRBV18 and TRBJ1-2, is as follows: NAGVMQNPRHLVRRRGQEARLRCSPMKGHSHVYWYRQLPEEGLKFMVYLQKENIIDESGMPKERFSAEFPKEGPSILRIQQVVRGDSAAYFCASSPTGGANGYTFGSGTRLTVV.

The chain recombines TRBV3-1 (or the pseudogene TRBV3-2) with TRBJ1-1; 8 bases agree with TRBD1. From germline, CDR1 is LGHDT and CDR2 YNNKEL (reference sequence). This CDR3 region has 15 residues. With V trimmed by 3 bases and J by 1 base, 4 bases remained unmatched. The CDR3 here is CASSHGQGGNTEAFF. The CDR3 DNA reads as TGTGCCAGCAGCCACGGACAGGGCGGGAACACTGAAGCTTTCTTT.

CDR3 sequence: CASSEGVSYNSPLHF. CDR3 sequence (DNA): TGTGCCAGCAGCGAGGGGGTTTCCTATAATTCACCCCTCCACTTT. The rearrangement joins TRBV9 to TRBJ1-6; D is possibly TRBD1 (6 bases). V lost 3 bases to trimming and J lost 1 base, with 8 bases between them. The V gene's germline CDR1 is SGDLS and CDR2 YYNGEE. This CDR3 region has 15 residues.